This T cell receptor beta chain was profiled in a study of cytomegalovirus exposure and HLA in healthy donors. As for the study in general: The 100 to 150 validation repertoires, a later analysis reported, used the same platform as the 600 to 700 repertoires from the first cohort.

Some clones are missing from TCRdb's copy, which holds only in-frame ones; the method was immunoSEQ multiplex PCR. This table holds around 150,000 clones, more than 85% found once. Germline V gives CDR1 SGDLS, CDR2 YYNGEE. Trimming cost V 3 bases and J 8 bases; bases outside gene matches: 6. The CDR3 contains 14 residues. About this clone: A much larger clone differs by one base, so this may be a read error.

Separate from the approximately 720-subject first cohort was the roughly 120-subject validation cohort, to which the donors belonged. V is TRBV9 and J is TRBJ1-2; 11 bases line up with TRBD1. The clonotype originates from a man aged 18 to 29 in good health and CMV-seronegative. Source material: PBMCs. The CDR3 reads CASSGTGGAGGYTF. The CDR3, as DNA: TGTGCCAGCAGCGGGACAGGGGGCGCGGGGGGCTACACCTTC.